The 10 T cell receptor beta chains reported below all come from one sample, sequenced in a study of shared clonotypes between healthy human individuals. Profiling relied on immunoSEQ multiplex PCR, and the TCRdb table lists in-frame clones only, not all of them. The table records approximately 2,300,000 clones, just under 95% of them present only once. The specimen sequenced was naive CD4+ T cells from PBMCs. Noted subset: CD45RA+ positively selected. The receptor source for this set is a man younger than 35 in good health. Some clones in this sample may be carry-over from other donors' samples.

This rearrangement joins TRBV11-1 to TRBJ1-1; D is perhaps TRBD1 (5 bases). The CDR3 is made up of 14 amino acids. Germline CDR1 SGHAT, CDR2 FQDESV (reference sequence). V lost 5 bases and J lost 5, with 15 bases in between. CDR3 nucleotides: TGTGCCAGCAGCGCTCAGGGAGTTGGAACTGAAGCTTTCTTT. Translation: CASSAQGVGTEAFF.

The rearrangement joins TRBV15 to TRBJ2-2; 8 bases align to TRBD1. The CDR3 has 16 residues. CDR1 LNHNV and CDR2 YYDKDF come from the germline V gene (reference sequence). The junction had 0 bases not matched to a gene; V was cut back by 0 bases and J by 0 bases. The CDR3: CATSRETGANTGELFF. CDR3 in DNA: TGTGCCACCAGCAGAGAGACAGGGGCGAACACCGGGGAGCTGTTTTTT.

The rearrangement links TRBV18 to TRBJ2-1, with TRBD2 as a possible D gene (6 bases). This CDR3 has 18 amino acids. Germline V gives CDR1 KGHSH, CDR2 LQKENI. V was trimmed by 3 bases and J by 4 bases, leaving 22 bases between them. The CDR3 reads CASSPVHGRSGYYNEQFF. Here the CDR3 DNA reads TGTGCCAGCTCACCTGTCCATGGTAGGAGCGGGTATTACAATGAGCAGTTCTTC.

The J gene is TRBJ1-2, the V gene TRBV28; D not resolved. V lost 5 bases, J lost 1 base, and 8 bases lay in between. Germline CDR1 MDHEN, CDR2 SYDVKM. CDR3 size: 13 residues. The CDR3 protein is CASSPDDNYGYTF. The CDR3 DNA reads as TGTGCCAGCAGTCCTGATGATAACTATGGCTACACCTTC.

The chain links TRBV7-3 to TRBJ1-1; D might be TRBD1 (6 bases). CDR3 size: 13 residues. V was pared by 0 bases and J by 7 bases, with 9 bases between. CDR1 SGHTA and CDR2 FQGTGA come from the germline V gene. CDR3: CASSLTYRDEAFF. DNA for the CDR3: TGTGCCAGCAGCTTAACTTACAGGGATGAAGCTTTCTTT.

The J gene is TRBJ2-3, the V gene TRBV19; D may be TRBD2 (6 bases). The CDR3 has 15 residues. The germline gives CDR1 LNHDA, CDR2 SQIVND (reference sequence). Trimming shortened V by 6 bases and J by 1 base, and 14 bases separated the two germline ends. This chain's CDR3 is CASRDSGPRTDTQYF. The CDR3 DNA is TGTGCCAGTAGAGATAGCGGCCCCCGCACAGATACGCAGTATTTT.

On this clone itself: Other nucleotide sequences in the sample specify the same CDR3. The chain combines TRBV5-1 with TRBJ2-3; possibly TRBD1 for D (6 bases). The V gene's germline CDR1 is SGHRS and CDR2 YFSETQ. The CDR3 is made up of 14 amino acids. V gave up 4 bases and J gave up 6 bases, with 15 bases separating them. The CDR3 DNA reads as TGCGCCAGCAGCCTAGAACAGGGATCGGATACGCAGTATTTT. Its protein product is CASSLEQGSDTQYF.

This clone occurred once. Additional DNA sequences in this sample encode the identical CDR3. The V call is TRBV6-5, the J call TRBJ2-3; D is perhaps TRBD2 (5 bases). This CDR3 is built from 13 residues. V shed 5 bases and J shed 2 bases, with 8 bases lying between them. Germline CDR1 reads MNHEY; CDR2 reads SVGAGI. The CDR3, as DNA: TGTGCCAGCAGTCGCGGGTCCACAGATACGCAGTATTTT. This gives the protein CASSRGSTDTQYF.

The rearrangement links TRBV29-1 to TRBJ1-1; 11 positions agree with TRBD1. V gave up 4 bases and J gave up 4 bases; unmatched junction bases: 5. CDR1 and CDR2 from the germline V gene are SQVTM and ANQGSEA. The CDR3 covers 14 residues. CDR3 region: CSVVRDRGSTEAFF. The CDR3 DNA is TGCAGCGTTGTGAGGGACAGGGGGTCCACTGAAGCTTTCTTT.

Turning to this clone: Other nucleotide sequences in the sample specify the same CDR3. The V call is TRBV9, the J call TRBJ1-5; no firm D call. Per the germline V gene, CDR1 is SGDLS and CDR2 is YYNGEE. This CDR3 is 13 amino acids long. Between the trimmed V and J ends, which lost 0 bases and 6 bases, there was a span of 7 bases. CDR3 DNA: TGTGCCAGCAGCGTAGGATTGAGTCAGCCCCAGCATTTT. It specifies CASSVGLSQPQHF.